This entry is about one TCR beta chain. Antigen specificity is unknown. The data stem from a study of T cell repertoires in aging, cancer and after chemotherapy. On the study more broadly: Pre- and post-chemotherapy samples were paired from chronic lymphocytic leukemia patients treated with fludarabine- or bendamustine-based regimens.

V trimming: 8 bases; J trimming: 0 bases; junction bases outside the gene matches: 4. This CDR3 spans 13 amino acids. A mixed TRB-A/B primer pool amplified rearranged TRB by multiplex touch-down PCR. TCRdb re-analysed the multiplex PCR reads in MiXCR, keeping a single row per CDR3 protein. Altogether thousands of distinct CDR3 sequences are present, roughly two fifths being singletons, with the ten largest covering around 6.8%. Study outcomes and limitations: Age-matched healthy donors had significantly more diverse, less clonal blood TCR repertoires than untreated cancer patients. In each cancer cohort, median generation probability increased across chemotherapy, suggesting thymic output rebounded.

Peripheral blood genomic DNA, not sorted cells or RNA, was the template. This receptor was identified in a human donor with a blood cancer. Material for sequencing was blood. The V gene is TRBV12-3 or TRBV12-4, the J gene TRBJ2-7; 7 bases fit TRBD1. The CDR3, as DNA: TGTGCCAGCGGGACAGCCCCCTCCTACGAGCAGTACTTC. This sequence encodes CASGTAPSYEQYF.